The entry below gives a single TCR beta chain sequence along with its context. What it recognizes is unknown. The source of the sample is a study of PD-1 blockade in classical Hodgkin lymphoma. Study findings and constraints: There remain no defined causes for the repertoire differences, which possibly reflect disease activity or prior therapy. Significant TCR diversity gains by C4D1 occurred in CD4+ but not CD8+ cells.

No patient escaped relapse after autologous stem cell transplantation, and brentuximab vedotin exposure varied. With 3 bases removed from V and 6 bases from J, the gap between germline ends came to 14 bases. Germline V gene sequence: CDR1 LGHNA, CDR2 YNFKEQ. The CDR3 has 15 residues. Method: immunoSEQ multiplex PCR; TCRdb's copy keeps in-frame clones and lacks some. The data hold tens of thousands of clones, with around 87% observed a single time. Source: peripheral blood mononuclear cells (PBMCs), taken at baseline. V gene TRBV4-2 combines with J gene TRBJ2-2, with D perhaps matching TRBD1 (8 bases). This receptor was obtained from a human donor with classical Hodgkin lymphoma. Written as DNA, the CDR3 is TGTGCCAGCAGCCAGAACAGGGGGGGTGCCGGGGAGCTGTTTTTT. Its translation is CASSQNRGGAGELFF.